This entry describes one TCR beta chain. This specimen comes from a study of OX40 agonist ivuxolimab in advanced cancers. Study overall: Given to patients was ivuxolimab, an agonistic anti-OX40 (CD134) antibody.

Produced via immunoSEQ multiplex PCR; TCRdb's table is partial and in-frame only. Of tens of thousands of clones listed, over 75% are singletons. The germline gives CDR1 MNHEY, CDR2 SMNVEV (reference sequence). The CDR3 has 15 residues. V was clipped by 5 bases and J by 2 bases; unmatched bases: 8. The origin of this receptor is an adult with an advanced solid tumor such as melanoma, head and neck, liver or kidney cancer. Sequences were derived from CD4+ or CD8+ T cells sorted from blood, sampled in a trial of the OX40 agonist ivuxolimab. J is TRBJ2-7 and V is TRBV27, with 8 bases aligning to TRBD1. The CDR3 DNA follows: TGTGCCAGCAGTCCCGGACAGGGAAGGCCCTACGAGCAGTACGTC. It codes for CASSPGQGRPYEQYV.